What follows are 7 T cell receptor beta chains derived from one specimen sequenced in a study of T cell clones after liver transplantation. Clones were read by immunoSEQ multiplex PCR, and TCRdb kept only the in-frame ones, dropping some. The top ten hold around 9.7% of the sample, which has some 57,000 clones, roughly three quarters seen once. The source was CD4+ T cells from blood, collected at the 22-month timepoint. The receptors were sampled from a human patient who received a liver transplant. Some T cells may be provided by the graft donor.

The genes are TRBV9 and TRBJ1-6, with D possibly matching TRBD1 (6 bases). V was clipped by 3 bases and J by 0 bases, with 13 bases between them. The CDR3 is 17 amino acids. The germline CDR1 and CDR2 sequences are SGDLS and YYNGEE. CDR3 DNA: TGTGCCAGCAGCGCCCCGACAGGTAGCTCCTATAATTCACCCCTCCACTTT. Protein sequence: CASSAPTGSSYNSPLHF.

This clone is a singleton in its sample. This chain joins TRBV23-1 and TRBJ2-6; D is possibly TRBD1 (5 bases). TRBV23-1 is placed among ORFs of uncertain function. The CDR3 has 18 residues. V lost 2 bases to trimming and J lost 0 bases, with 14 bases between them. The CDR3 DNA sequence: TGCGCCAGCAGTCAACCGGTGGACACTTTCTCTGGGGCCAACGTCCTGACTTTC. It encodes CASSQPVDTFSGANVLTF.

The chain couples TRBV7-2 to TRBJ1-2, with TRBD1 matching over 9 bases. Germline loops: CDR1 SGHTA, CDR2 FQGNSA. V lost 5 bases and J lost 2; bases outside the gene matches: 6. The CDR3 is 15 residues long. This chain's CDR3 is CASSRTGVSNYGYTF. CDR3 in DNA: TGTGCCAGCAGCCGGACAGGGGTGTCAAACTATGGCTACACCTTC.

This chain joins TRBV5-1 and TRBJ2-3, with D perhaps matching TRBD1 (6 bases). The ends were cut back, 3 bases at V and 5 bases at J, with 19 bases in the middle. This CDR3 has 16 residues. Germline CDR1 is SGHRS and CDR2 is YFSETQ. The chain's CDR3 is CASSSTGTTYGDTQYF. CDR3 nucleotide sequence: TGCGCCAGCAGCTCCACCGGGACAACCTACGGAGATACGCAGTATTTT.

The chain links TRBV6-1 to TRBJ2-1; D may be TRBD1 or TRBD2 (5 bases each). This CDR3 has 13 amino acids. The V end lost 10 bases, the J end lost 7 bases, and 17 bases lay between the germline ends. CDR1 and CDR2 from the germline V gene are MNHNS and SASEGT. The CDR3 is CATRDRPSNEQFF. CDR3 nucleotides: TGTGCCACTCGGGACCGTCCTAGTAATGAGCAGTTCTTC.

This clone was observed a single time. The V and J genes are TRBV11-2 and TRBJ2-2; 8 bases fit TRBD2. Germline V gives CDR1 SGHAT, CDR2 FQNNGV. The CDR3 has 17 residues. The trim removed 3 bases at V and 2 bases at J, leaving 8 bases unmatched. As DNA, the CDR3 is TGTGCCAGCAGCTTTTTCGCGGGGGGAACTAACACCGGGGAGCTGTTTTTT. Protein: CASSFFAGGTNTGELFF.

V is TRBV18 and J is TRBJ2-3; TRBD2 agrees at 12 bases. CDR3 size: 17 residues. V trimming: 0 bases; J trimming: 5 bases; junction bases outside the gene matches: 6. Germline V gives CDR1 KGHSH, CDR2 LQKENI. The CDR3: CASSPPASGGAGDTQYF. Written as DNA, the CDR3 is TGTGCCAGCTCACCACCCGCTAGCGGGGGGGCCGGAGATACGCAGTATTTT.